This TCR beta chain came from a study of T cell repertoires in cytomegalovirus infection (dated by TCRdb to the late 2010s). General notes on the study: The HLA type of each donor mattered for the analysis, because public TCR beta signatures pointed to carriage of CMV infection along with the matching HLA type.

Points on this clonotype: It lacks a known antigen. It has no much larger one-base neighbor in the sample; base qualities were not kept.

The V and J ends are trimmed by 1 base and 3 bases, leaving 16 bases between them. The CDR3 sequence holds 16 residues, the cysteine and phenylalanine included. Of all the DNA, just the CDR3 is kept, 48 bases in frame from base 1. The germline V gene supplies CDR1 SGHRS and CDR2 YFSETQ. The sequencer was an Illumina HiSeq 1500. TCRdb cleaned the public reads at Q25 with fastp, built clones with MiXCR and kept in-frame beta chains. One record per CDR3 amino acid sequence lists the most common genes and DNA. Recorded for this sample are 150,000 to 200,000 distinct CDR3 sequences; roughly 30% of them occurred a single time. The leading ten clones occupy about 31% of the sample. What the study reported, not specific to this receptor: Carriers of CMV infection plus the relevant HLA type were discriminated by the cumulative frequency of public TCR beta family members in the study cohort and in an independent roughly 370-donor cohort. The ex vivo response was dominated by HLA-C-restricted CMV-specific TCR beta clonotypes, which also provided the single most frequent clonotype in two of eight donors.

Material: PBMCs. Recombination connected TRBV5-1 to TRBJ1-1; the D gene is possibly TRBD1, with 5 bases matching. This TCR was sampled from a human donor in good health (CMV status not recorded). Some clones in this sample may be carry-over from other donors' samples. The DNA sequence follows: TGCGCCAGCAGCTTGCTCTCGGGGGGACTGGACACTGAAGCTTTCTTT. Its protein reads: CASSLLSGGLDTEAFF.